This T cell receptor beta chain came from a study of blood T cell repertoires in COVID-19. Study summary: Samples of COVID-19 (acute and convalescent) were obtained from the United States, Italy and Spain.

How the authors handled the data: Counts of nucleated cells, estimated from reference gene primer amplification, were obtained. Sequencing used immunoSEQ multiplex PCR; TCRdb keeps in-frame clones, though not all of them. V, J and clone size are those of that table, while D and trimming were read from the DNA. The data hold 120,000 or so clones, with roughly 84% observed a single time. CDR1 KGHSH and CDR2 LQKENI come from the germline V gene. The junction had 5 bases not matched to a gene; V was cut back by 3 bases and J by 1 base. There are 15 residues in the CDR3. This chain uses TRBV18 with TRBJ1-1; 7 bases match TRBD1. The clonotype was recovered from a woman aged 30 to 39 who had recovered from COVID-19. Sample: peripheral blood. The CDR3: CASSPRQGGNTEAFF. The CDR3 DNA follows: TGTGCCAGCTCACCCCGGCAGGGGGGGAACACTGAAGCTTTCTTT. Using reference TRBV18 and TRBJ1-1 for the parts outside the CDR3, the full variable domain is NAGVMQNPRHLVRRRGQEARLRCSPMKGHSHVYWYRQLPEEGLKFMVYLQKENIIDESGMPKERFSAEFPKEGPSILRIQQVVRGDSAAYFCASSPRQGGNTEAFFGQGTRLTVV.